A single sample is the source of the 10 T cell receptor beta chains below, sequenced in a study of control samples from healthy donors and cancer patients. TCRdb's table, derived via immunoSEQ multiplex PCR, lists solely in-frame clones and lacks some. The data show a few hundred thousand clones, 80% to 95% seen once. Material for sequencing was PBMCs. The receptors stem from a man aged 35-49 years with head and neck cancer.

The chain couples TRBV5-1 to TRBJ2-1; TRBD1 matches at 12 bases. The CDR3 sequence is 15 residues long. The ends lost 6 bases at V and 6 bases at J; junction bases unmatched: 7. Germline CDR1 and CDR2: SGHRS and YFSETQ. The CDR3 DNA follows: TGCGCCAGCATAGCCGGGACAGGGGGCTTCAATGAGCAGTTCTTC. It is translated as CASIAGTGGFNEQFF.

The chain joins TRBV7-3 to TRBJ2-1; 8 nucleotides align to TRBD2. V lost 2 bases, J lost 3 bases, and 3 bases stayed unmatched. CDR3 size: 15 residues. The V gene's germline CDR1 is SGHTA and CDR2 FQGTGA. DNA for the CDR3: TGTGCCAGCAGCTTAGGTAGCGGGGACTACAATGAGCAGTTCTTC. This encodes CASSLGSGDYNEQFF.

The rearrangement uses TRBV6-5 and TRBJ2-1, with 9 nucleotides matching TRBD2. With V trimmed by 6 bases and J by 7 bases, 7 bases remained unmatched. The length of the CDR3 is 14 residues. Germline assignment: CDR1 MNHEY and CDR2 SVGAGI. The CDR3 spells CASSDSGSVNEQFF. For the CDR3, the DNA is TGTGCCAGCAGCGATAGCGGGAGTGTGAATGAGCAGTTCTTC.

The sample holds one count of this clone. The chain is built from TRBV19 and TRBJ1-1; 7 bases agree with TRBD1. Per germline, CDR1 LNHDA and CDR2 SQIVND (reference sequence). Trimming took 4 bases from V and 4 from J; bases not matched to a gene: 9. The CDR3 consists of 15 residues. The CDR3 DNA is TGTGCCAGTAGTAGAGCCGGGACAGCGGGCACTGAAGCTTTCTTT. Translating it yields CASSRAGTAGTEAFF.

This clone has just a few counts. The V and J genes are TRBV6-5 and TRBJ2-7, with TRBD2 matching 12 bases. Germline assignment: CDR1 MNHEY and CDR2 SVGAGI. Trimming took 5 bases from V and 2 from J; bases not matched to a gene: 4. The CDR3 covers 15 residues. CDR3 sequence reads: CASSLASGGAYEQYF. As DNA, the CDR3 is TGTGCCAGCAGTCTAGCTAGCGGGGGGGCCTACGAGCAGTACTTC.

This chain connects TRBV28 to TRBJ2-7; tentatively, D is TRBD2 (6 bases). V lost 5 bases, J lost 1 base, and 9 bases lay in between. The CDR3 is made up of 13 amino acids. Germline-derived CDR1 and CDR2 are MDHEN and SYDVKM. In nucleotides, the CDR3 is TGTGCCAGCAGTACTAGCAAGTCCTACGAGCAGTACTTC. Translation: CASSTSKSYEQYF.

The chain combines TRBV7-3 with TRBJ2-6, with D possibly matching TRBD2 (6 bases). The CDR3 runs 17 residues. Trimming cost V 1 base and J 0 bases, with 10 bases left between them. Per the germline V gene, CDR1 is SGHTA and CDR2 is FQGTGA. The CDR3 sequence: CASSLSSGVSGANVLTF. The CDR3 DNA sequence: TGTGCCAGCAGCTTAAGCTCGGGGGTCTCTGGGGCCAACGTCCTGACTTTC.

This rearrangement joins TRBV7-2 to TRBJ1-4, with a weak D call TRBD1 (5 bases). Trimming shortened V by 3 bases and J by 0 bases, and 14 bases separated the two germline ends. The CDR3 runs to 17 residues. Germline CDR1 is SGHTA and CDR2 is FQGNSA. The CDR3 is CASSFYAGTATNEKLFF. The CDR3 nucleotides are TGTGCCAGCAGCTTTTACGCAGGGACCGCAACTAATGAAAAACTGTTTTTT.

The V call is TRBV5-5, the J call TRBJ1-1; the match to TRBD1 covers 8 bases. The CDR3 has 13 residues. Germline loops: CDR1 SGHKS, CDR2 YYEKEE (reference sequence). Trimming took 3 bases from V and 10 from J; bases not matched to a gene: 8. The CDR3 is CASSSSGQGGAFF. CDR3 sequence (DNA): TGTGCCAGCAGCTCCTCTGGACAGGGAGGAGCTTTCTTT.

The genes are TRBV19 and TRBJ2-7, with TRBD2 matching over 8 bases. The CDR3 runs 14 residues. Germline values: CDR1 LNHDA, CDR2 SQIVND (reference sequence). The V segment lost 0 bases and the J segment 5 bases; nucleotides outside the gene matches: 3. CDR3 loop: CASSIDLAGDEQYF. In nucleotides, the CDR3 is TGTGCCAGTAGTATAGATCTAGCGGGCGACGAGCAGTACTTC.